These T cell receptor beta chains were read from a single sample in a study of blood T cells in healthy people across ages. In TCRdb, the 5' RACE reads were re-called with MiXCR into one record per CDR3 protein. This sample has 650,000 to 700,000 distinct CDR3 sequences; around 50% occur once, and the top ten carry approximately 15%. The sequencing input was blood. Receptors originate from a woman of 80 years or more in good health. The CDR3 runs from the conserved cysteine through the conserved F or W. The order of the fields is J gene, clone size, V gene, D gene, CDR3 protein, CDR3 DNA. The D gene is left open where the match is weak. The size entry is marked missing in some rows and otherwise reads once, few, many or a size class.

TRBJ2-2	NA	TRBV7-9	TRBD1	CASSRTGPNTGELFF	TGTGCCAGCAGTCGGACAGGACCGAACACCGGGGAGCTGTTTTTT
TRBJ2-1	many	TRBV20-1	NA	CSAPENRRVLNEQFF	TGCAGTGCCCCCGAGAACCGGAGGGTACTCAATGAGCAGTTCTTC
TRBJ2-5	NA	TRBV7-2	TRBD1	CASSSRTGLDGTQYF	TGTGCCAGCAGCTCTCGGACAGGGCTGGATGGGACCCAGTACTTC
TRBJ2-5	NA	TRBV4-1	NA	CASSQIGQKKETQYF	TGCGCCAGCAGCCAAATAGGACAGAAAAAAGAGACCCAGTACTTC
TRBJ2-5	once	TRBV5-1	NA	CAGSLVLAGETQYF	TGCGCCGGCAGCTTGGTCCTAGCTGGTGAGACCCAGTACTTC
TRBJ1-6	NA	TRBV19	TRBD1	CASSGGQLSSYNSPLHF	TGTGCCAGTAGTGGGGGACAGCTGAGCTCCTATAATTCACCCCTCCACTTT
TRBJ2-6	many	TRBV7-9	NA	CASSLEGRRAGANVLTF	TGTGCCAGCAGCTTAGAGGGGCGCAGGGCTGGGGCCAACGTCCTGACTTTC
TRBJ2-6	NA	TRBV20-1	NA	CSARDPAGANVLTF	TGCAGTGCTAGAGATCCTGCCGGGGCCAACGTCCTGACTTTC
TRBJ2-1	many	TRBV27	NA	CASSLGGKNEQFF	TGTGCCAGCAGTTTAGGCGGAAAGAATGAGCAGTTCTTC
TRBJ2-1	many	TRBV28	NA	CASSSRGSGSYNEQFF	TGTGCCAGCAGTTCCCGGGGTAGCGGCTCCTACAATGAGCAGTTCTTC
TRBJ1-4	NA	TRBV15	NA	CATSRVTRGGNEKLFF	TGTGCCACCAGCAGAGTGACTCGGGGCGGTAATGAAAAACTGTTTTTT
TRBJ1-5	NA	TRBV2	TRBD1	CASSEAPGGGGQPQHF	TGTGCCAGCAGTGAAGCCCCAGGGGGCGGGGGTCAGCCCCAGCATTTT
TRBJ2-3	NA	TRBV24-1	NA	CATSDPSLRDTQYF	TGTGCCACCAGTGATCCTAGCCTGAGAGATACGCAGTATTTT
TRBJ2-1	few	TRBV24-1	NA	CATAETGLEQFF	TGTGCCACAGCCGAAACAGGGCTGGAGCAGTTCTTC
TRBJ2-2	few	TRBV27	TRBD2	CASRGVSNTGELFF	TGTGCCAGCCGGGGGGTCTCGAACACCGGGGAGCTGTTTTTT
TRBJ1-6	NA	TRBV7-2	NA	CASSLGQGVLPLHF	TGTGCCAGCAGCTTAGGGCAGGGAGTCTTGCCCCTCCACTTT
TRBJ2-1	many	TRBV27	NA	CASSLRILQAYNEQFF	TGTGCCAGCAGTTTAAGGATCTTACAGGCCTACAATGAGCAGTTCTTC
TRBJ2-7	once	TRBV2	TRBD1	CASTGGLGQGWNEQYF	TGTGCCAGCACCGGGGGTTTGGGACAGGGGTGGAATGAGCAGTACTTC
TRBJ2-7	few	TRBV20-1	NA	CSARQAVRYEQYF	TGCAGTGCTAGGCAGGCGGTTCGATACGAGCAGTACTTC
TRBJ2-4	NA	TRBV15	TRBD2	CATSRSRSGSGGKNIQYF	TGTGCCACCAGCAGGTCTCGTAGCGGGAGTGGTGGCAAAAACATTCAGTACTTC
TRBJ1-5	NA	TRBV28	NA	CASSLSPGLGSINQPQHF	TGTGCCAGCAGTCTATCTCCAGGGCTGGGGTCAATCAATCAGCCCCAGCATTTT
TRBJ2-5	few	TRBV7-3	TRBD1	CASSLSPGQGETQYF	TGTGCCAGCAGCTTATCCCCGGGACAGGGAGAGACCCAGTACTTC